A selection of T cell receptor beta chains follows, all from one sample in a study of lymphopenia after photon versus proton radiotherapy. Measured with immunoSEQ multiplex PCR; TCRdb has only the in-frame clones, and not every one. This table has approximately 170,000 clones, roughly nine tenths appearing once. The sample in question was peripheral blood, obtained from a patient treated with photon-based radiotherapy. The receptor source for this set is a man between 50 and 59 years old with gastric cancer. Both conserved end residues are part of each CDR3. Only some rows state a clone size, as once, few, many or a class for expanded clones.

TRBJ2-7	NA	TRBV30	CAWSVRDRARF
TRBJ1-2	NA	TRBV7-2	CASRNGQGDGYTF
TRBJ2-3	NA	TRBV6-4	CASSASGSTDTQYF
TRBJ2-3	NA	TRBV5-4	CASSAVAGSTITDTQYF
TRBJ1-1	NA	TRBV11-2	CASSPRGGSLMNTEAFF
TRBJ2-1	NA	TRBV28	CASSLSAGTSDNNEQFF
TRBJ1-3	once	TRBV18	CASSPETSGNTIYF
TRBJ2-1	NA	TRBV4-1	CASSLNSGGPNEQFF
TRBJ2-3	NA	TRBV4-1	CASSQDAPHTDTQYF
TRBJ2-7	NA	TRBV5-6	CASSFSGKTPYEQYF
TRBJ2-7	NA	TRBV18	CASSPPGQSYEQYF
TRBJ1-1	NA	TRBV5-8	CASSFHPPGRTNTEAFF
TRBJ2-3	NA	TRBV29-1	CSVGGTGDTDTQYF
TRBJ2-7	NA	TRBV2	CASVRQGAPYEQYF
TRBJ1-5	NA	TRBV5-6	CASSPPTGTAHDQHF
TRBJ2-7	NA	TRBV19	CASSGLAGTDYEQYF
TRBJ2-7	NA	TRBV5-1	CASSRGIPRDSYEQYF
TRBJ2-7	NA	TRBV6-6	CASSSPDRMAEQYF
TRBJ1-3	NA	TRBV6-1	CASSLQSAGNTIYF
TRBJ1-2	once	TRBV15	CATSRVGTGSGYTF
TRBJ2-6	NA	TRBV27	CASLESGFMVGANVLTF
TRBJ1-5	NA	TRBV5-1	CASSRYGNQPQHF
TRBJ1-3	NA	TRBV19	CASSMVGAANTIYF
TRBJ1-2	NA	TRBV5-4	CASSTNLGGLGYTF
TRBJ2-7	once	TRBV5-8	CASSARPGTSVYEQYF
TRBJ2-5	NA	TRBV5-1	CASSLGPTQETQYF
TRBJ1-2	NA	TRBV29-1	CSVNLLYGYTF
TRBJ2-5	NA	TRBV5-6	CASSLAGLLQETQYF
TRBJ1-2	NA	TRBV9	CASSVSWTGGPISSRGYTF
TRBJ1-1	NA	TRBV7-9	CASSLAQGMNTEAFF
TRBJ1-1	NA	TRBV7-9	CASSLNTEAFF
TRBJ2-7	NA	TRBV11-2	CASSLDPSLAGGSLYEQYF
TRBJ1-2	once	TRBV27	CASSRGQGWAFGGYTF
TRBJ1-2	once	TRBV5-1	CASSAGQGVNYGYTF
TRBJ2-7	NA	TRBV18	CASSPPRGAYEQYF
TRBJ2-2	NA	TRBV25-1	CASTPGYNTGELFF
TRBJ2-7	NA	TRBV6-1	CASSEVGLAGYEQYF
TRBJ2-1	NA	TRBV11-1	CASSPLPGLASDEQFF
TRBJ2-3	NA	TRBV7-2	CASSPGTSTDTQYF
TRBJ1-5	NA	TRBV5-5	CASSLRGNSNQPQHF
TRBJ2-2	few	TRBV9	CASRLQAVNTGELFF
TRBJ2-7	once	TRBV19	CASRTSGIEYEQYF
TRBJ1-6	NA	TRBV30	CAWSVGDLNSPLHF